The clone carrying this T cell receptor (gamma chain) was recorded many times. As yet, its antigen is unknown. A much larger clone differs by one base, so this may be a read error. Flow sorting of PBMC yielded separate Vgamma9/Vdelta2+ and Vdelta2-negative gammadelta T cell populations for bulk repertoire analysis. TCRdb reanalysed the multiplex PCR reads with CATT. The top ten hold around a third of the sample, which has roughly 27,000 gamma-chain clones, less than 3.5% seen once. The data are from a study of γδ T cells in repeated Plasmodium falciparum infection. In the study overall: Donors were malaria-exposed Malian children or age- and gender-matched Australian children. Donors had four controlled P. falciparum NF54 infections over approximately 600 days.

General study findings and limits: Compared with Australian children, Malian Vdelta2-negative repertoires seemed more clonal, less diverse, less shared. The Malian cohort came from a small rural village of predominantly one ethnic group.

The CDR3 has 11 residues. The V gene end was trimmed by 3 bases and the J gene end by 7 bases; junction bases not matched to a gene: 3. CDR1 and CDR2 from the germline V gene are VENAVY and YDSYNSRV. Sample: gamma-delta T cells from blood. The J gene is TRGJ1 or TRGJ2, the V gene TRGV8. The sequence derives from a pool of human donors (malaria-infected and uninfected, not separated). The CDR3, as DNA: TGTGCCACCTGGGATTGGTATAAGAAACTCTTT. Its translation: CATWDWYKKLF.